This T cell receptor beta chain was identified in a study of CXCR3-negative and CXCR3-positive naive CD8 T cells. Remarks on this clonotype: The antigen is undetermined.

The study, taken as a whole, reports: Once cells were cryopreserved, CXCR3 expression went down partly, and most assays used fresh PBMCs. Researchers report that CXCR3-positive naive cells carry more hydrophobic TRB CDR3s than CXCR3-negative naive cells.

UMI-labeled 5' RACE TRB cDNA libraries were prepared from the cells. TCRdb reprocessed the 5' RACE reads, keeping one entry per CDR3 protein, no DNA. The sample table includes some 50,000 distinct CDR3 sequences. The CDR3 contains 15 residues. CDR1 and CDR2 from the germline V gene are MDHEN and SYDVKM. The chain links TRBV28 to TRBJ1-1; TCRdb's assignment of TRBD1 cannot be checked, as there is no DNA. Sequencing input: naive CXCR3- CD8+ T cells from blood. The subset is: CD45RO-CCR7+CD27+CD95- naive CD8+ T cells lacking CXCR3 (TNR3-). This clonotype originated in a human donor in good health. Some clones in this sample may be carry-over from other donors' samples. The CDR3 sequence: CASSRTGRGFWGAFF.